Shown below are 21 T cell receptor beta chains from a single sample sequenced in a study of blood T cell repertoires in COVID-19. Clones were sequenced by immunoSEQ multiplex PCR, and TCRdb holds only the in-frame ones, with some missing. The table has under 250,000 clones, around 82% seen once. The sample consisted of peripheral blood. The origin of the receptors is a woman aged 25 to 39 who had recovered from COVID-19.

The chain joins TRBV5-8 to TRBJ2-6, with TRBD1 matching over 7 bases. CDR3 length equals 18 residues. The V and J ends lost 2 bases and 1 base, in that order; junction bases with no gene match: 9. Germline lookup yields CDR1 SGHTS and CDR2 YDEGEE. This CDR3 is CASSLRGHRLSGANVLTF. DNA of the CDR3: TGTGCCAGCAGCTTAAGGGGGCATCGACTTTCTGGGGCCAACGTCCTGACTTTC.

This chain uses TRBV7-2 with TRBJ1-1; weak D call: TRBD1 (5 bases). V dropped 0 bases and J dropped 1 base, with 12 bases sitting between them. This CDR3 has 16 amino acids. Germline CDR1 and CDR2: SGHTA and FQGNSA. The CDR3 bases are TGTGCCAGCAGCTTAGCCGGAAGGGGAGGGAACACTGAAGCTTTCTTT. Translation: CASSLAGRGGNTEAFF.

The V and J genes are TRBV3-1 (or the pseudogene TRBV3-2) and TRBJ2-1; TRBD1 agrees at 9 bases. CDR1 LGHDT and CDR2 YNNKEL come from the germline V gene (reference sequence). The junction had 11 bases not matched to a gene; V was cut back by 4 bases and J by 10 bases. CDR3 length: 15 amino acids. The CDR3 nucleotides are TGTGCCAGCAGCCCCGGGACAGGGTCCCTCGGGGAGCAGTTCTTC. The encoded protein is CASSPGTGSLGEQFF.

There are a few counts of this clone. The chain couples TRBV15 to TRBJ1-3, with 9 positions matching TRBD1. This CDR3 spans 16 amino acids. Unmatched junction bases numbered 4, after V lost 4 bases and J lost 0 bases. The V gene's germline CDR1 is LNHNV and CDR2 YYDKDF (reference sequence). The CDR3 protein is CATSTGTGTSGNTIYF. Written as DNA, the CDR3 is TGTGCCACCAGCACCGGGACAGGGACCTCTGGAAACACCATATATTTT.

The chain carries TRBV9 and TRBJ1-6; perhaps TRBD1 as D (5 bases). The CDR3 totals 14 residues. Germline V CDR1 and CDR2: SGDLS, YYNGEE. The V gene lost 0 bases and the J gene lost 7 bases, with 8 bases spanning the gap. The chain's CDR3 is CASSVVGRNSPLHF. CDR3 DNA: TGTGCCAGCAGCGTAGTGGGGCGGAATTCACCCCTCCACTTT.

This clone was seen only a few times. The chain has TRBV7-8 and TRBJ1-6; D unclear. Trimming took off 6 bases at V and 8 bases at J, with 20 bases between the two ends. This CDR3 has 16 amino acids. The germline V gene encodes CDR1 SGHVS and CDR2 FQNEAQ. CDR3 residues: CASRRERFGVDSPLHF. Written as DNA, the CDR3 is TGTGCCAGCAGGCGTGAAAGATTCGGGGTCGATTCACCCCTCCACTTT.

To note about this clone: Other DNA sequences in this specimen translate into the identical CDR3. The rearrangement uses TRBV2 and TRBJ2-2; TRBD2 matches 10 bases. This CDR3 spans 15 amino acids. Losses at the gene ends were 5 bases for V and 5 bases for J; bases not matched to a gene: 5. Germline V lookup: CDR1 SNHLY, CDR2 FYNNEI. CDR3: CASSPSGRGTGELFF. CDR3 DNA sequence: TGTGCCAGCAGTCCCAGCGGGAGGGGGACCGGGGAGCTGTTTTTT. The whole variable domain, filled in from reference TRBV2 and TRBJ2-2, reads EPEVTQTPSHQVTQMGQEVILRCVPISNHLYFYWYRQILGQKVEFLVSFYNNEISEKSEIFDDQFSVERPDGSNFTLKIRSTKLEDSAMYFCASSPSGRGTGELFFGEGSRLTVL.

This clone was picked up a small number of times. This chain joins TRBV10-3 and TRBJ2-7, with TRBD1 identical over 9 bases. V was pared by 2 bases and J by 3 bases, with 5 bases of the junction left unmatched. The CDR3 spans 15 residues. Germline V gene lookup returns CDR1 ENHRY and CDR2 SYGVKD. This chain's CDR3 is CAISEPGQGYYEQYF. CDR3 coding DNA: TGTGCCATCAGTGAGCCGGGACAGGGATACTACGAGCAGTACTTC.

This rearrangement joins TRBV18 to TRBJ2-7; D is ambiguous. Germline assignment: CDR1 KGHSH and CDR2 LQKENI. The CDR3 length is 14 residues. Trimming stripped 0 bases from V and 7 bases from J, with 13 bases between. Here the CDR3 DNA reads TGTGCCAGCTCACCACCCGTCGGTGACTTGGAGCAGTACTTC. Translating it yields CASSPPVGDLEQYF.

This clone was observed a single time. V usage is TRBV15 and J usage is TRBJ2-7; 7 bases fit TRBD1. The CDR3 contains 14 residues. V gave up 8 bases and J gave up 2 bases; unmatched junction bases: 9. The V gene's germline CDR1 is LNHNV and CDR2 YYDKDF (reference sequence). CDR3 DNA: TGTGCCACCCACGCTCGGGACAGACCCTACGAGCAGTACTTC. This encodes CATHARDRPYEQYF.

This chain connects TRBV9 to TRBJ2-3; possible D gene TRBD2, 6 bases. The germline gives CDR1 SGDLS, CDR2 YYNGEE. The CDR3 is 16 amino acids. The ends were cut back, 6 bases at V and 1 base at J, with 18 bases in the middle. The CDR3 is CASTQKRSSGTDTQYF. CDR3 bases: TGTGCCAGCACCCAAAAAAGGTCTAGCGGCACAGATACGCAGTATTTT.

The CDR3 sequence: CATSTLANYGYTF. In DNA, the CDR3 is TGTGCCACCTCGACATTAGCTAACTATGGCTACACCTTC. This chain uses TRBV12-3 or TRBV12-4 with TRBJ1-2; no reliable D call. The CDR3 covers 13 residues. Trimming removed 10 bases from V and 0 bases from J, with 12 bases in between.

V and J are TRBV6-6 and TRBJ2-2; the D gene is possibly TRBD1 (5 bases). The CDR3 contains 14 residues. Germline loops: CDR1 MNHNY, CDR2 SVGAGI (reference sequence). With 5 bases removed from V and 5 bases from J, the gap between germline ends came to 12 bases. The CDR3 reads CASSRTQGTGELFF. The CDR3, as DNA: TGTGCCAGCAGTCGTACTCAGGGAACCGGGGAGCTGTTTTTT.

This rearrangement joins TRBV5-1 to TRBJ1-1; TRBD1 matches at 9 bases. V trimming: 4 bases; J trimming: 4 bases; junction bases outside the gene matches: 14. The germline V gene has CDR1 SGHRS and CDR2 YFSETQ. This CDR3 region has 17 residues. The CDR3 reads CASSPGDGTGYATEAFF. CDR3 nucleotide sequence: TGCGCCAGCAGCCCTGGCGATGGGACAGGGTATGCCACTGAAGCTTTCTTT.

This chain uses TRBV9 with TRBJ2-2, with 7 bases matching TRBD2. Germline loops: CDR1 SGDLS, CDR2 YYNGEE. Unmatched junction bases numbered 14, after V lost 6 bases and J lost 6 bases. The CDR3 loop spans 16 amino acids. In DNA form, the CDR3 reads TGTGCCAGCATTCCAGGAGTGGGAGGGCCATCCGGGGAGCTGTTTTTT. Translating gives CASIPGVGGPSGELFF.

This rearrangement joins TRBV19 to TRBJ2-2; D is perhaps TRBD2 (6 bases). Trimming cost V 3 bases and J 1 base, with 15 bases left between them. In germline, CDR1 is LNHDA, CDR2 SQIVND (reference sequence). The CDR3 is made up of 17 amino acids. The CDR3 DNA is TGTGCCAGTAGTATGTCCTGGCGGGACGGGAACACCGGGGAGCTGTTTTTT. Translation gives CASSMSWRDGNTGELFF.

The gene calls are TRBV7-6 and TRBJ2-2; D gene uncertain. The CDR3 is 15 amino acids. Per germline, CDR1 SGHVS and CDR2 FNYEAQ. Trimming shortened V by 0 bases and J by 0 bases, and 5 bases separated the two germline ends. The CDR3 here is CASSLASANTGELFF. The CDR3 DNA follows: TGTGCCAGCAGCTTAGCGTCAGCGAACACCGGGGAGCTGTTTTTT.

The rearrangement joins TRBV2 to TRBJ2-7; 9 nucleotides agree with TRBD1. The CDR3 loop spans 15 amino acids. Looked up from germline, CDR1 is SNHLY and CDR2 is FYNNEI. V lost 7 bases to trimming and J lost 1 base; unmatched junction nucleotides: 8. The CDR3 DNA is TGTGCCAGCAATAAACAGGGGGCCCTTTCCTACGAGCAGTACTTC. Amino acids: CASNKQGALSYEQYF.

The rearrangement links TRBV24-1 to TRBJ2-1; a possible D gene is TRBD2 (6 bases). CDR3 length: 17 amino acids. The V gene's germline CDR1 is KGHDR and CDR2 SFDVKD. V was clipped by 3 bases and J by 5 bases, with 19 bases between them. CDR3 nucleotide sequence: TGTGCCACCAGTGATCCATCTAGCGCCCCCTCGGACAATGAGCAGTTCTTC. Amino acids: CATSDPSSAPSDNEQFF.

This clone was seen only a few times. This chain joins TRBV23-1 and TRBJ2-2; 7 bases line up with TRBD2. TRBV23-1 is known as an ORF, though its function is uncertain. The V segment lost 10 bases and the J segment 7 bases; nucleotides outside the gene matches: 12. This CDR3 contains 14 residues. The CDR3 coding sequence is TGCGCCAACCGGTTTGGGGGGGTTAGCGGGGAGCTGTTTTTT. It translates to CANRFGGVSGELFF.

V usage is TRBV5-8 and J usage is TRBJ2-7, with 11 bases identical to TRBD2. J was trimmed by 10 bases and V by 5 bases; bases with no gene match: 5. The CDR3 length is 12 residues. CDR1 is SGHTS and CDR2 is YDEGEE in the germline V gene. Written as DNA, the CDR3 is TGTGCCAGCAGATGGACTAGCGGGCCTCAGTACTTC. Translation gives CASRWTSGPQYF. The whole variable domain, filled in from reference TRBV5-8 and TRBJ2-7, reads EAGVTQSPTHLIKTRGQQATLRCSPISGHTSVYWYQQALGLGLQFLLWYDEGEERNRGNFPPRFSGRQFPNYSSELNVNALELEDSALYLCASRWTSGPQYFGPGTRLTVT.